This T cell receptor beta chain is drawn from a study of cytomegalovirus exposure and HLA in healthy donors. Study results and caveats: The study found most TCR sequences rare, yet found some public TCRs in many donors. TCR beta chains numbering some 150 were designated cytomegalovirus-associated. In vitro experiments confirmed that three CMV-associated chains were specific for CMV antigens.

Amplification used 60 Vbeta primers and 13 Jbeta primers. Assay used: immunoSEQ multiplex PCR; TCRdb lists only in-frame clones, some missing. Of under 90,000 clones listed, about four fifths were seen once; the top ten hold under 4%. This CDR3 has 18 amino acids. Germline V gene sequence: CDR1 SGDLS, CDR2 YYNGEE. V lost 3 bases, J lost 4 bases, and 20 bases lay in between. As to this clone: What it binds is unknown.

V and J are TRBV9 and TRBJ2-6, with D perhaps TRBD2 (6 bases). Sequencing was done on a sample of PBMCs. This sequence was found in a man aged 35 to 55 in good health and CMV-seronegative. For the CDR3, the DNA is TGTGCCAGCAGCGCAGGAAGCGGGCTACAAGGAGGGGCCAACGTCCTGACTTTC. This sequence encodes CASSAGSGLQGGANVLTF.